This entry lists 6 T cell receptor beta chains sequenced from one sample in a study of CD8+ T cells in alopecia areata. After isolation, RNA underwent reverse transcription to generate cDNA as the sequencing template. Using immunoSEQ multiplex PCR, the repertoire was profiled, and TCRdb retains in-frame clones only, with some absent. The profile covers some 240,000 clones, with 50% to 70% appearing a single time and approximately 0.44% taken by the ten largest. Sequenced here: CD4+ T cells sorted from blood, sampled at week 0. The receptor source for this set is a human donor with alopecia areata.

This chain uses TRBV5-1 with TRBJ1-2, with D perhaps matching TRBD1 (5 bases). CDR3 length: 14 amino acids. V lost 4 bases to trimming and J lost 4 bases, with 14 bases between them. Germline V gives CDR1 SGHRS, CDR2 YFSETQ. In DNA, the CDR3 is TGCGCCAGCAGCCCAACAGGATTATCCTATGGCTACACCTTC. The encoded protein is CASSPTGLSYGYTF. Drawing the rest from reference TRBV5-1 and TRBJ1-2, the complete variable domain is KAGVTQTPRYLIKTRGQQVTLSCSPISGHRSVSWYQQTPGQGLQFLFEYFSETQRNKGNFPGRFSGRQFSNSRSEMNVSTLELGDSALYLCASSPTGLSYGYTFGSGTRLTVV.

CDR3 in DNA: TGTGCCAGCAGCTTTGGACTAGCGGGATCGGATACGCAGTATTTT. Protein sequence: CASSFGLAGSDTQYF. The rearrangement joins TRBV5-6 to TRBJ2-3, with 12 bases lining up with TRBD2. The CDR3 totals 15 residues. Germline V gene data show CDR1 as SGHDT and CDR2 as YYEEEE. V lost 2 bases to trimming and J lost 6 bases; unmatched junction nucleotides: 4.

The rearrangement joins TRBV6-5 to TRBJ2-5; tentatively, D is TRBD1 (5 bases). Trimming pared 6 bases from V and 5 bases from J, leaving 16 bases between. There are 14 residues in the CDR3. Germline V gives CDR1 MNHEY, CDR2 SVGAGI. The CDR3 region has the DNA TGTGCCAGCAGGGTACAGTGGGGCAGGGAGACCCAGTACTTC. This translates into CASRVQWGRETQYF.

This chain connects TRBV5-1 to TRBJ2-5; perhaps TRBD1 as D (6 bases). Trimming took 4 bases from V and 5 from J, leaving 21 bases between them. Germline V CDR1 and CDR2: SGHRS, YFSETQ. The CDR3 loop spans 16 amino acids. DNA for the CDR3: TGCGCCAGCAGCCAAGGACAGACAAGGGCAGGGGAGACCCAGTACTTC. Its protein product is CASSQGQTRAGETQYF.

In its sample, this clone was seen a few times. The chain recombines TRBV15 with TRBJ2-2; unclear D gene. The V and J ends lost 2 bases and 3 bases respectively, with 4 bases between them. The CDR3 covers 13 residues. Germline V gene lookup returns CDR1 LNHNV and CDR2 YYDKDF (reference sequence). CDR3 sequence (DNA): TGTGCCACCAGCAGACGGGACACCGGGGAGCTGTTTTTT. It yields the protein CATSRRDTGELFF.

This chain joins TRBV30 and TRBJ2-3; the D gene is possibly TRBD1 (6 bases). The CDR3 is made up of 15 amino acids. V dropped 0 bases and J dropped 0 bases, with 10 bases sitting between them. Looked up from germline, CDR1 is GTSNPN and CDR2 is SVGIG (reference sequence). The CDR3 bases are TGTGCCTGGAGTGTACCGAGGGGGAGCACAGATACGCAGTATTTT. It is translated as CAWSVPRGSTDTQYF.